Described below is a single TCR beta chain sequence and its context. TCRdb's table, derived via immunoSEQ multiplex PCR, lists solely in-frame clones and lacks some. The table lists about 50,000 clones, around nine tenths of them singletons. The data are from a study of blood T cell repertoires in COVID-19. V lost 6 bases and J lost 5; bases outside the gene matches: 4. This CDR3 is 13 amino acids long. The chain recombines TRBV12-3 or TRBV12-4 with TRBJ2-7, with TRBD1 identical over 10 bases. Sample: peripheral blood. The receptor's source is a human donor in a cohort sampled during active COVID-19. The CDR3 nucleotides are TGTGCCAGCAGCGCCGGGACAGGGGACGAGCAGTACGTC. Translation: CASSAGTGDEQYV.